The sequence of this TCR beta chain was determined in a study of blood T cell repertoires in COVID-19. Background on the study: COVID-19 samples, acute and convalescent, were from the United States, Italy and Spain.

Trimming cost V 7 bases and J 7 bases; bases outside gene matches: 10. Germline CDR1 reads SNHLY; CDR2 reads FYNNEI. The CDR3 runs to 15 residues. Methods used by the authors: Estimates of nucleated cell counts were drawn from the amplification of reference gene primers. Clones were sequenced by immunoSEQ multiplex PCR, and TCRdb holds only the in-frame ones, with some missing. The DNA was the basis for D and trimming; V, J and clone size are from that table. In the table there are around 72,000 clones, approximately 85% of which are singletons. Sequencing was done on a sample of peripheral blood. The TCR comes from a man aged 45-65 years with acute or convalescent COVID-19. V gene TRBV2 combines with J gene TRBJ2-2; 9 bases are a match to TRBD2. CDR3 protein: CASNRIAGVSGELFF. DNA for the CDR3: TGTGCCAGCAACCGCATAGCGGGGGTTAGCGGGGAGCTGTTTTTT.